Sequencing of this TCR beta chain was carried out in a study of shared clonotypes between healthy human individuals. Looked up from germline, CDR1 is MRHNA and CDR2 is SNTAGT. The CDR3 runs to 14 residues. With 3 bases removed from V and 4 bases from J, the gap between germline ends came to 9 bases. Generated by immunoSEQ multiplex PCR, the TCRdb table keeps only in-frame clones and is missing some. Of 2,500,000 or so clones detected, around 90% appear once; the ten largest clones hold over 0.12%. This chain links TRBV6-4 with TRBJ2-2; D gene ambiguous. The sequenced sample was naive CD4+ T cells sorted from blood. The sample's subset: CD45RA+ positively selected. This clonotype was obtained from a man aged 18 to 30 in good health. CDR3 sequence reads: CASSELEGTGELFF. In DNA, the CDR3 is TGTGCCAGCAGTGAATTGGAAGGCACCGGGGAGCTGTTTTTT.